These 12 T cell receptor beta chains originate from one sample sequenced in a study of T cells in localized non-small cell lung cancer. Profiled with immunoSEQ multiplex PCR; TCRdb holds only in-frame clones, not every one. The sample shows 45,000 to 65,000 clones, roughly 89% of them seen only once. The specimen was peripheral blood, collected before any cancer treatment. The source of these receptors is a man aged 35 to 69 with stage I squamous cell lung carcinoma.

The chain employs TRBV7-3 and TRBJ2-2; D is perhaps TRBD2 (5 bases). In germline, CDR1 is SGHTA, CDR2 FQGTGA. V dropped 1 base and J dropped 0 bases, with 9 bases sitting between them. CDR3 length: 16 residues. This CDR3 is CASSLMAGANTGELFF. Written as DNA, the CDR3 is TGTGCCAGCAGCTTAATGGCCGGGGCGAACACCGGGGAGCTGTTTTTT.

The rearrangement uses TRBV5-4 and TRBJ2-1; 9 bases fit TRBD2. Germline V CDR1 and CDR2: SGHNT, YYREEE (reference sequence). After removal of 4 bases from V and 7 bases from J, the junction contained 9 bases not matched to a gene. CDR3 length: 15 amino acids. The CDR3 DNA follows: TGTGCCAGCAGCCCCCCGACTAGCGGACCGAATGAGCAGTTCTTC. Translation gives CASSPPTSGPNEQFF.

The chain combines TRBV7-3 with TRBJ2-1; D not certain. CDR1 is SGHTA, CDR2 FQGTGA, per germline. The V end lost 5 bases, the J end lost 0 bases, and 11 bases lay between the germline ends. The CDR3 has 15 residues. The CDR3 sequence is CASSAYKSSYNEQFF. The CDR3 DNA sequence: TGTGCCAGCAGCGCATATAAAAGCTCCTACAATGAGCAGTTCTTC.

The V gene is TRBV7-8, the J gene TRBJ2-1; a weak D match, TRBD2 (6 bases). V lost 0 bases and J 14 bases, leaving 11 bases between the germline ends. The CDR3 sequence is 12 residues long. Germline values: CDR1 SGHVS, CDR2 FQNEAQ. The CDR3 region has the DNA TGTGCCAGCAGCTTAGCTAGCGGAAGAAAGTTCTTC. This encodes CASSLASGRKFF.

V gene TRBV28 combines with J gene TRBJ1-2; possibly TRBD1 for D (6 bases). Germline lookup yields CDR1 MDHEN and CDR2 SYDVKM. The CDR3 has 13 amino acids. Deletions cut 6 bases from V and 3 bases from J, with 11 bases between. CDR3 in DNA: TGTGCCAGCAGATACGACAGGCACTATGGCTACACCTTC. Protein sequence: CASRYDRHYGYTF.

The chain joins TRBV6-1 to TRBJ2-3, with TRBD2 matching over 12 bases. V lost 6 bases and J lost 2; bases outside the gene matches: 3. This CDR3 spans 15 amino acids. The germline V gene encodes CDR1 MNHNS and CDR2 SASEGT. Here the CDR3 DNA reads TGTGCCAGCAGCCGACTAGCGGGAGACACAGATACGCAGTATTTT. As protein: CASSRLAGDTDTQYF.

The rearrangement joins TRBV4-3 to TRBJ2-7; 10 bases line up with TRBD1. Trimming cost V 1 base and J 3 bases; bases outside gene matches: 3. CDR3 length: 15 amino acids. In germline, CDR1 is LGHNA, CDR2 YSLEER. The CDR3 reads CASSQGTGGNYEQYF. DNA for the CDR3: TGCGCCAGCAGCCAAGGGACAGGGGGAAACTACGAGCAGTACTTC.

For the CDR3, the DNA is TGTGCCAGTAGTATAGTTTCCAGGGGCAATGAGCAGTTCTTC. It yields the protein CASSIVSRGNEQFF. This chain links TRBV19 with TRBJ2-1, with D possibly being TRBD1 (6 bases). Deletions cut 1 base from V and 6 bases from J, with 10 bases between. The length of the CDR3 is 14 residues. CDR1 LNHDA and CDR2 SQIVND come from the germline V gene (reference sequence).

Notes on this clone: The germline gene is not matched at one end of the junction; a read error may be the cause. The V and J genes are TRBV6-6 and TRBJ2-7; the match to TRBD2 covers 13 bases. Germline CDR1 reads MNHNY; CDR2 reads SVGAGI (reference sequence). This CDR3 is built from 13 residues. The CDR3 bases are TGTGCCAGCAGCCCCGGACTAGCGGGAGTTATCAACTTC. Translated, it gives CASSPGLAGVINF.

The chain recombines TRBV2 with TRBJ2-5; D is ambiguous. The V gene lost 8 bases and the J gene lost 5 bases, with 18 bases spanning the gap. The germline gives CDR1 SNHLY, CDR2 FYNNEI. The CDR3 sequence is 14 residues long. DNA of the CDR3: TGTGCCAGCGTTGCGCGCCGCCTCGGGGAGACCCAGTACTTC. This codes for CASVARRLGETQYF.

The rearrangement uses TRBV20-1 and TRBJ2-7; maybe TRBD2 (6 bases). The CDR3 is 11 amino acids. CDR1 and CDR2 from the germline V gene are DFQATT and SNEGSKA (reference sequence). The DNA of the CDR3 is TGCAGAGTCGGGAGCTCCTACGAGCAGTACTTC. This sequence encodes CRVGSSYEQYF.

The chain employs TRBV2 and TRBJ1-6; TRBD1 might be the D (6 bases). This CDR3 contains 15 residues. The germline V gene has CDR1 SNHLY and CDR2 FYNNEI. The germline V and J ends were trimmed by 7 bases and 8 bases, with 18 bases remaining between them. The CDR3 bases are TGTGCCAGCACGGGGGATGGGGGCAGGGATTCACCCCTCCACTTT. Protein: CASTGDGGRDSPLHF.